This passage covers 22 T cell receptor beta chains from one sample sequenced in a study of cytomegalovirus exposure and HLA in healthy donors. The PCR was carried out with 60 Vbeta primers and 13 Jbeta primers. The assay was immunoSEQ multiplex PCR, and TCRdb's table has in-frame clones only and misses some. Of tens of thousands of clones in the sample, about three quarters were seen once. The sequenced sample consisted of PBMCs. The receptors here all came from a woman between 50 and 59 years old in good health and CMV-seronegative.

The chain carries TRBV2 and TRBJ1-4, with D unclear. This CDR3 spans 13 amino acids. V dropped 3 bases and J dropped 8 bases, with 10 bases sitting between them. In germline, CDR1 is SNHLY, CDR2 FYNNEI. CDR3 amino acids: CASSDPGWEKLFF. The CDR3 DNA reads TGTGCCAGCAGTGACCCGGGATGGGAAAAACTGTTTTTT.

The chain couples TRBV6-5 to TRBJ1-1, with D uncertain. The CDR3 is made up of 11 amino acids. With 8 bases removed from V and 1 base from J, the gap between germline ends came to 5 bases. CDR1 MNHEY and CDR2 SVGAGI come from the germline V gene. The CDR3 region is CASGRNTEAFF. The CDR3 region has the DNA TGTGCCAGCGGCAGGAACACTGAAGCTTTCTTT.

This clone came up a few times. J is TRBJ2-5 and V is TRBV9; D is perhaps TRBD2 (7 bases). The CDR3 contains 15 residues. Germline V gene sequence: CDR1 SGDLS, CDR2 YYNGEE. V lost 0 bases and J 2 bases, leaving 11 bases between the germline ends. The CDR3 nucleotides read TGTGCCAGCAGCGTAGGAAGGGGGGGGCAAGAGACCCAGTACTTC. Residues: CASSVGRGGQETQYF.

The chain uses TRBV27 and TRBJ2-5; possibly TRBD1 for D (6 bases). CDR1 is MNHEY, CDR2 SMNVEV, per germline (reference sequence). The CDR3 consists of 13 residues. Trimming left V 8 bases short and J 3 bases short, with 13 bases between. As DNA, the CDR3 is TGTGCCAGCGATAGGACAGCTGAAGAGACCCAGTACTTC. This encodes CASDRTAEETQYF.

J is TRBJ1-2 and V is TRBV29-1; 9 bases line up with TRBD1. The trim removed 6 bases at V and 7 bases at J, leaving 9 bases unmatched. Germline V gene lookup returns CDR1 SQVTM and CDR2 ANQGSEA. CDR3 length: 13 residues. The CDR3 DNA reads TGCAGCGTAATTCCACAGGGGGCGCCTGGCTACACCTTC. The encoded protein is CSVIPQGAPGYTF.

The chain combines TRBV6-6 with TRBJ2-5; D is perhaps TRBD1 (7 bases). Germline CDR1 MNHNY, CDR2 SVGAGI (reference sequence). V dropped 5 bases and J dropped 2 bases, with 15 bases sitting between them. The CDR3 has 15 residues. CDR3 nucleotides: TGTGCCAGCAGTGTGACAGGGACTTATCAAGAGACCCAGTACTTC. This gives the protein CASSVTGTYQETQYF.

The V call is TRBV2, the J call TRBJ2-7, with D maybe TRBD1 (6 bases). The CDR3 is made up of 12 amino acids. From germline, CDR1 is SNHLY and CDR2 FYNNEI. Trimming removed 5 bases from V and 7 bases from J, with 12 bases in between. The CDR3 region has the DNA TGTGCCAGCAGTCAAACAGGGCCAGAGCAGTACTTC. Residues: CASSQTGPEQYF.

The J gene is TRBJ2-3, the V gene TRBV9, with 8 bases that match TRBD2. CDR1 is SGDLS and CDR2 is YYNGEE in the germline V gene. The V gene end was trimmed by 3 bases and the J gene end by 2 bases; junction bases not matched to a gene: 5. This CDR3 comprises 15 residues. DNA of the CDR3: TGTGCCAGCAGCGGCACTAGCGGACTCACAGATACGCAGTATTTT. Translated, it gives CASSGTSGLTDTQYF. The whole variable domain, filled in from reference TRBV9 and TRBJ2-3, reads DSGVTQTPKHLITATGQRVTLRCSPRSGDLSVYWYQQSLDQGLQFLIQYYNGEERAKGNILERFSAQQFPDLHSELNLSSLELGDSALYFCASSGTSGLTDTQYFGPGTRLTVL.

This sequence joins TRBV27 and TRBJ2-7; 10 positions match TRBD2. CDR3 length: 14 residues. Germline CDR1 is MNHEY and CDR2 is SMNVEV (reference sequence). The ends lost 5 bases at V and 8 bases at J; junction bases unmatched: 9. The CDR3 nucleotides read TGTGCCAGCAGTCAAGGGCCGACTAGCGGGCAGCAGTACTTC. Translation: CASSQGPTSGQQYF.

Concerning this clone itself: This specimen includes other DNA sequences encoding the same CDR3. The genes are TRBV5-1 and TRBJ2-1; D is perhaps TRBD1 (5 bases). Trimming took 0 bases from V and 1 from J, leaving 8 bases between them. This CDR3 spans 15 amino acids. Germline-derived CDR1 and CDR2 are SGHRS and YFSETQ. CDR3 DNA: TGCGCCAGCAGCTTGGTGGGGCAGTCCTACAATGAGCAGTTCTTC. The encoded protein is CASSLVGQSYNEQFF.

This chain connects TRBV6-1 to TRBJ1-4, with TRBD1 matching over 9 bases. CDR1 is MNHNS, CDR2 SASEGT, per germline. This CDR3 comprises 16 residues. With 1 base clipped from V and 5 bases from J, the junction kept 5 bases outside the gene matches. CDR3 sequence (DNA): TGTGCCAGCAGTGAAGTGAGCGGGACAGGGAATGAAAAACTGTTTTTT. The encoded protein is CASSEVSGTGNEKLFF.

The chain has TRBV28 and TRBJ2-7; D uncertain. The CDR3 totals 11 residues. The germline V and J ends were trimmed by 5 bases and 4 bases, with 6 bases remaining between them. Germline-derived CDR1 and CDR2 are MDHEN and SYDVKM. CDR3 DNA: TGTGCCAGCAGTACAATTTACGAGCAGTACTTC. Protein product: CASSTIYEQYF.

This clone was recorded only once. The genes are TRBV5-1 and TRBJ2-1, with a possible D match to TRBD2 (6 bases). V was trimmed by 1 base and J by 3 bases, leaving 14 bases between them. This CDR3 is 16 amino acids long. Germline V lookup: CDR1 SGHRS, CDR2 YFSETQ. CDR3 residues: CASSLYAAGLYNEQFF. In DNA, the CDR3 is TGCGCCAGCAGCTTGTACGCAGCGGGTCTCTACAATGAGCAGTTCTTC.

The chain employs TRBV28 and TRBJ1-3; D not resolved. CDR1 MDHEN and CDR2 SYDVKM come from the germline V gene. V was clipped by 3 bases and J by 0 bases, with 9 bases between them. This CDR3 contains 15 residues. The CDR3 DNA is TGTGCCAGCAGTTTTAGGCGGAGCTCTGGAAACACCATATATTTT. Encoded protein: CASSFRRSSGNTIYF.

This clone has more than one count but fewer than ten. V and J are TRBV6-1 and TRBJ2-3; perhaps TRBD2 as D (5 bases). Trimming shortened V by 3 bases and J by 1 base, and 8 bases separated the two germline ends. This CDR3 has 14 amino acids. CDR1 and CDR2 from the germline V gene are MNHNS and SASEGT. The CDR3 spells CASSDGAGTDTQYF. The CDR3 nucleotides read TGTGCCAGCAGTGATGGAGCGGGCACAGATACGCAGTATTTT.

In its sample, this clone was seen a few times. The genes are TRBV6-5 and TRBJ2-3; 7 bases line up with TRBD1. Trimming removed 4 bases from V and 6 bases from J; junction bases left unmatched: 7. Germline assignment: CDR1 MNHEY and CDR2 SVGAGI. The CDR3 is 14 amino acids. The CDR3 coding sequence is TGTGCCAGCAGTTCGGGACAGCTGGTTGATACGCAGTATTTT. Its translation: CASSSGQLVDTQYF.

This chain connects TRBV5-1 to TRBJ2-2, with D possibly TRBD1 on 6 matching bases. CDR1 is SGHRS, CDR2 YFSETQ, per germline. Trimming pared 1 base from V and 2 bases from J, leaving 9 bases between. The CDR3 length is 15 residues. In nucleotides, the CDR3 is TGCGCCAGCAGCTTGTGGGGGCCAAACACCGGGGAGCTGTTTTTT. This codes for CASSLWGPNTGELFF.

The rearrangement uses TRBV27 and TRBJ2-7; D is undetermined. The germline V and J ends were trimmed by 6 bases and 2 bases, with 14 bases remaining between them. Germline CDR1 and CDR2: MNHEY and SMNVEV (reference sequence). The CDR3 is 14 residues long. CDR3 amino acids: CASRPQFITYEQYF. The CDR3 nucleotides are TGTGCCAGCAGGCCACAGTTCATTACCTACGAGCAGTACTTC.

The gene calls are TRBV5-8 and TRBJ1-2; D is ambiguous. The CDR3 is 12 amino acids. V dropped 1 base and J dropped 6 bases, with 7 bases sitting between them. Germline CDR1 reads SGHTS; CDR2 reads YDEGEE. Here the CDR3 reads CASSLRSHGYTF. The CDR3 DNA reads TGTGCCAGCAGCTTGCGTAGCCATGGCTACACCTTC. Together with reference TRBV5-8 and TRBJ1-2, the CDR3 gives the full variable domain: EAGVTQSPTHLIKTRGQQATLRCSPISGHTSVYWYQQALGLGLQFLLWYDEGEERNRGNFPPRFSGRQFPNYSSELNVNALELEDSALYLCASSLRSHGYTFGSGTRLTVV.

This clone was seen a few times. The chain joins TRBV7-9 to TRBJ2-7; D perhaps matches TRBD1 (6 bases). V lost 5 bases and J 2 bases, leaving 10 bases between the germline ends. The germline gives CDR1 SEHNR, CDR2 FQNEAQ (reference sequence). The CDR3 consists of 13 residues. The CDR3 sequence: CASSKGQTYEQYF. In DNA form, the CDR3 reads TGTGCCAGCAGCAAAGGACAGACCTACGAGCAGTACTTC.

The chain is built from TRBV30 and TRBJ2-7; 11 nucleotides match TRBD2. This CDR3 is built from 13 residues. Trimming at V came to 4 bases and at J to 2 bases, leaving 1 base not matched to a gene. Germline CDR1 reads GTSNPN; CDR2 reads SVGIG (reference sequence). The CDR3 nucleotides are TGTGCCTGGACGACTAGCGGGGCCTACGAGCAGTACTTC. Protein sequence: CAWTTSGAYEQYF.

The gene calls are TRBV6-5 and TRBJ2-7; 7 nucleotides agree with TRBD1. Germline loops: CDR1 MNHEY, CDR2 SVGAGI. The CDR3 has 13 amino acids. The V gene end was trimmed by 7 bases and the J gene end by 6 bases; junction bases not matched to a gene: 9. CDR3 sequence: CASIDRGGSEQYF. In DNA, the CDR3 is TGTGCCAGCATCGACAGAGGGGGCTCCGAGCAGTACTTC.